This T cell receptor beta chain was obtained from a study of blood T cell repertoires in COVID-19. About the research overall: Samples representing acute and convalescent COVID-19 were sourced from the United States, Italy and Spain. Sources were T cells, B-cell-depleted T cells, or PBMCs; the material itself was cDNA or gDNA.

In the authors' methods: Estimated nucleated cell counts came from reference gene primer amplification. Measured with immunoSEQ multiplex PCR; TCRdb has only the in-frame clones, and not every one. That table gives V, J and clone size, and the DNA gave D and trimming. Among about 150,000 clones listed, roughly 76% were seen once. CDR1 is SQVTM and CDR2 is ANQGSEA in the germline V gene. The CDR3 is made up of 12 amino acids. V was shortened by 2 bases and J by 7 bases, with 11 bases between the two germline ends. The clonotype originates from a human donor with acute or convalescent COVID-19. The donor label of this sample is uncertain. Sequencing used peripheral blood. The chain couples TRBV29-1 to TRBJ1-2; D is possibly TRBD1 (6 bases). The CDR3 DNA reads TGCAGCGTTGAACAGGGGCGGGTTGGCTACACCTTC. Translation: CSVEQGRVGYTF.